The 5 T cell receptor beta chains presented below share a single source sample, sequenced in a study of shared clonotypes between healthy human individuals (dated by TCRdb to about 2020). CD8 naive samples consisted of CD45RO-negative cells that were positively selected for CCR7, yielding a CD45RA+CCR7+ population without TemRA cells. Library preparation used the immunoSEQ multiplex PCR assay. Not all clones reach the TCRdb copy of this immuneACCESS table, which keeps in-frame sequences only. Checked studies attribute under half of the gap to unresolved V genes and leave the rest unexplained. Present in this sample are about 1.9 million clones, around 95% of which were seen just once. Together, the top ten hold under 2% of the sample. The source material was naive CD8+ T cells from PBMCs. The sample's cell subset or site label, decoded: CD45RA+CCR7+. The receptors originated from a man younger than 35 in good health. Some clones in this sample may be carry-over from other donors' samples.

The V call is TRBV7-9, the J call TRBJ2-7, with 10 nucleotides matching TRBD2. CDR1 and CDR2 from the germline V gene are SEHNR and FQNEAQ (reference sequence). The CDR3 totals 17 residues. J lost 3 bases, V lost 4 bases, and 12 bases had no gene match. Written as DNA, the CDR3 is TGTGCCAGCAGCTCGCGCACTACTAGCGGGACTTACTACGAGCAGTACTTC. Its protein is CASSSRTTSGTYYEQYF.

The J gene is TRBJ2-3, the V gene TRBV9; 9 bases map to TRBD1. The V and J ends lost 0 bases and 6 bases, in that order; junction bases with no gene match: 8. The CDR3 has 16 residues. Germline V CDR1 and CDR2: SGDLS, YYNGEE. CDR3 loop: CASSVVDRGRVDTQYF. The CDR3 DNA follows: TGTGCCAGCAGCGTAGTTGACAGGGGGAGGGTTGATACGCAGTATTTT.

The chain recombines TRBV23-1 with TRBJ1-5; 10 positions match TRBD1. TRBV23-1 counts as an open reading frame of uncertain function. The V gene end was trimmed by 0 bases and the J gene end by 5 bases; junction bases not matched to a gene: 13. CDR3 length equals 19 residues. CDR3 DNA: TGCGCCAGCAGTCAATCCGGGGACAGGGGCCCATCCTGGGATCAGCCCCAGCATTTT. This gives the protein CASSQSGDRGPSWDQPQHF.

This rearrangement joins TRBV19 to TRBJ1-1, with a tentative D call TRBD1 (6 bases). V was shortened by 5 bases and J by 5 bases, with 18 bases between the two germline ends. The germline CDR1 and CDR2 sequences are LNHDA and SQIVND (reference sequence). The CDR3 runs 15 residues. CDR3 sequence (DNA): TGTGCCAGTAGTCCGGGGGCGTTGGTTTGGACTGAAGCTTTCTTT. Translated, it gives CASSPGALVWTEAFF.

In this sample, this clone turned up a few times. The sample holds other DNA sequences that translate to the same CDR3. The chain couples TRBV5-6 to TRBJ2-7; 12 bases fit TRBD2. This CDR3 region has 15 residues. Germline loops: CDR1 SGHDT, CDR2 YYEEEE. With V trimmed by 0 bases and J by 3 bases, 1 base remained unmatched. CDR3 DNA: TGTGCCAGCAGCTTGGAACTAGCGGGAGGCTACGAGCAGTACTTC. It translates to CASSLELAGGYEQYF.